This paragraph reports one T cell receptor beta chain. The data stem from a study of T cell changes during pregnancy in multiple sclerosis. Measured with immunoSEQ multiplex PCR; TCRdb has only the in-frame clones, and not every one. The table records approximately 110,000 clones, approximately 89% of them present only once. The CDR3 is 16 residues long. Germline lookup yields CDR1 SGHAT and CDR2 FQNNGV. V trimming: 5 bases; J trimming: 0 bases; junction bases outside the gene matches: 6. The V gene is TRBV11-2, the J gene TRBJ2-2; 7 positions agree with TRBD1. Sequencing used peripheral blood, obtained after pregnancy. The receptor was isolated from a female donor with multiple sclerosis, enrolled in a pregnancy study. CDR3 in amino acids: CASSTLTGPNTGELFF. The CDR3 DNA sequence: TGTGCCAGCAGCACACTGACAGGGCCGAACACCGGGGAGCTGTTTTTT.